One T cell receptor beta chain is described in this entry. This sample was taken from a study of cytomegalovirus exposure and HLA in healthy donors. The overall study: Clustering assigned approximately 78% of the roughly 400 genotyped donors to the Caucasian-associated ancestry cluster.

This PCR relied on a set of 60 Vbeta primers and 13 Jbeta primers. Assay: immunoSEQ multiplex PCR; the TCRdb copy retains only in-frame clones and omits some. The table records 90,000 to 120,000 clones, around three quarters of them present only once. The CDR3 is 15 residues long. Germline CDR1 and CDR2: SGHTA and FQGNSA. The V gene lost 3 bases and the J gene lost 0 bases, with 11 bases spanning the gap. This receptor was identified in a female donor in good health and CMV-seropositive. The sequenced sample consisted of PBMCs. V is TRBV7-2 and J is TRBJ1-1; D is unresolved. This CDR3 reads CASSFGWIMNTEAFF. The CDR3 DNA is TGTGCCAGCAGCTTCGGGTGGATAATGAACACTGAAGCTTTCTTT.